This entry features one TCR beta chain sequence. What it binds is unknown. This specimen belongs to a study of T cells in pancreatic ductal adenocarcinoma. Study-level results: Enrichment of CD45RO+ effector over naive T cells in tumors may bias clonality. Unique clonotypes were approximately 8-fold more numerous in blood than in tumor. Results skew toward the minority of patients with early-stage disease. Tumor and blood clonality did not differ significantly, about 0.11 versus 0.072.

This table comes from immunoSEQ multiplex PCR, and its TCRdb copy is limited to in-frame clones, with some not included. In the table there are over 90,000 clones, roughly 96% of which are singletons. Germline lookup yields CDR1 MNHNY and CDR2 SVGAGI (reference sequence). The CDR3 runs to 14 residues. Trimming pared 4 bases from V and 5 bases from J, leaving 12 bases between. Selected pancreatic ductal adenocarcinoma patients had undergone surgery without neoadjuvant therapy. The specimen sequenced was PBMCs. The TCR originated in a human donor with pancreatic ductal adenocarcinoma. The chain combines TRBV6-6 with TRBJ2-1; D uncertain. This CDR3 is CASSSHLRDNEQFF. CDR3 DNA sequence: TGTGCCAGCAGTTCGCACCTCCGGGACAATGAGCAGTTCTTC.